This TCR beta chain was sequenced in a study of blood T cell repertoires in COVID-19. Study-wide context: From T cells, B-cell-depleted T cells, or PBMCs came the material, which was cDNA or gDNA.

This clone came up once. Per the study methods: Estimation of nucleated cell counts relied on the amplification of reference gene primers. Using immunoSEQ multiplex PCR, the repertoire was profiled, and TCRdb retains in-frame clones only, with some absent. The DNA gave D and trimming, while V, J and clone size come from that table. The table includes about 150,000 clones, 86% detected once. In assigning cohorts, the study relied on participant-reported clinical history. Recovered status applied to Cohort 3 donors who had two consecutive negative PCRs. It also applied to those with clearance or with symptom resolution. From germline, CDR1 is MDHEN and CDR2 SYDVKM. J gave up 8 bases and V 4 bases, and 19 bases lay outside the gene matches. This CDR3 is 17 amino acids long.

This clonotype was obtained from a man over 45 who had recovered from COVID-19. The sequenced sample was PBMCs or T cells enriched from blood (not recorded which). J is TRBJ1-2 and V is TRBV28, with 7 bases lining up with TRBD1. The CDR3: CASSSSGTVLRGGGYTF. For the CDR3, the DNA is TGTGCCAGCAGTTCCTCCGGGACAGTTCTCCGGGGGGGAGGCTACACCTTC.